These 12 T cell receptor beta chains were sequenced from one sample in a study of blood T cell repertoires in COVID-19. Profiling relied on immunoSEQ multiplex PCR, and the TCRdb table lists in-frame clones only, not all of them. The sample records around 310,000 clones, around 87% being singletons. Sequenced material: peripheral blood. Every receptor here comes from a woman aged 40 to 50 with COVID-19, enrolled during active disease.

The chain carries TRBV2 and TRBJ2-1; perhaps TRBD2 as D (6 bases). V was trimmed by 8 bases and J by 10 bases, leaving 18 bases between them. Germline V lookup: CDR1 SNHLY, CDR2 FYNNEI. The CDR3 contains 13 residues. For the CDR3, the DNA is TGTGCCAGCGATCCCACGGGACTCACAGAGCAGTTCTTC. Its protein is CASDPTGLTEQFF.

In this sample, this clone turned up once. The CDR3 spells CASSPGLAGGPGNEQFF. CDR3 coding DNA: TGTGCCAGCAGCCCAGGACTAGCGGGAGGGCCCGGCAATGAGCAGTTCTTC. The chain couples TRBV7-9 to TRBJ2-1; 15 bases are shared with TRBD2. The germline gives CDR1 SEHNR, CDR2 FQNEAQ (reference sequence). This CDR3 is 17 amino acids long. V shed 5 bases, J shed 6 bases, and the junction held 8 bases outside the gene matches.

For the CDR3, the DNA is TGTGCCAGCTTCTCTGAGGTCGGAGAGACCCAGTACTTC. It codes for CASFSEVGETQYF. The V call is TRBV2, the J call TRBJ2-5, with D uncertain. V lost 8 bases and J 4 bases, leaving 14 bases between the germline ends. Germline V gives CDR1 SNHLY, CDR2 FYNNEI. This CDR3 has 13 amino acids.

This clone was seen a single time. The chain carries TRBV25-1 and TRBJ2-1, with 8 bases matching TRBD2. This CDR3 contains 17 residues. CDR1 MGHDK and CDR2 SYGVNS come from the germline V gene. J was trimmed by 8 bases and V by 2 bases; bases with no gene match: 14. CDR3 residues: CASSEAPGREGADEQFF. CDR3 DNA: TGTGCCAGCAGTGAAGCCCCCGGGAGGGAGGGTGCCGATGAGCAGTTCTTC.

In DNA form, the CDR3 reads TGTGCCAGCAGCTTGGAGGCCGACAGCTCTGGAAACACCATATATTTT. It translates to CASSLEADSSGNTIYF. The J gene is TRBJ1-3, the V gene TRBV5-5; maybe TRBD1 (5 bases). Trimming left V 0 bases short and J 0 bases short, with 10 bases between. CDR3 length: 16 residues. Germline CDR1 and CDR2: SGHKS and YYEKEE (reference sequence). The whole variable domain, remainder taken from reference TRBV5-5 and TRBJ1-3, is DAGVTQSPTHLIKTRGQQVTLRCSPISGHKSVSWYQQVLGQGPQFIFQYYEKEERGRGNFPDRFSARQFPNYSSELNVNALLLGDSALYLCASSLEADSSGNTIYFGEGSWLTVV.

This chain links TRBV19 with TRBJ2-7; 7 bases fit TRBD1. Trimming took 4 bases from V and 4 from J; bases not matched to a gene: 13. The CDR3 length is 16 residues. Germline V gene sequence: CDR1 LNHDA, CDR2 SQIVND (reference sequence). The CDR3 nucleotides read TGTGCCAGTAGTACTCAGTCTAGGGGGCGCAGGTACGAGCAGTACTTC. Its translation: CASSTQSRGRRYEQYF. The entire variable domain, with the rest obtained from reference TRBV19 and TRBJ2-7, is as follows: DGGITQSPKYLFRKEGQNVTLSCEQNLNHDAMYWYRQDPGQGLRLIYYSQIVNDFQKGDIAEGYSVSREKKESFPLTVTSAQKNPTAFYLCASSTQSRGRRYEQYFGPGTRLTVT.

V and J are TRBV5-1 and TRBJ2-1, with 10 bases that match TRBD2. In germline, CDR1 is SGHRS, CDR2 YFSETQ. This CDR3 has 15 residues. V shed 5 bases and J 9 bases; nucleotides not matched to a gene: 11. The CDR3 region is CASRLSSGSNGEQFF. CDR3 bases: TGCGCCAGCAGGCTTTCTAGCGGGAGTAACGGTGAGCAGTTCTTC.

The V call is TRBV27, the J call TRBJ2-1, with D possibly TRBD2 on 6 matching bases. Per germline, CDR1 MNHEY and CDR2 SMNVEV (reference sequence). The germline V and J ends were trimmed by 2 bases and 5 bases, with 13 bases remaining between them. This CDR3 is 15 amino acids long. CDR3 protein: CASSLPTRTNNEQFF. The CDR3 nucleotides read TGTGCCAGCAGTTTACCGACTAGGACGAACAATGAGCAGTTCTTC.

J is TRBJ1-1 and V is TRBV27; 8 bases are shared with TRBD1. Trimming removed 3 bases from V and 3 bases from J; junction bases left unmatched: 24. The germline CDR1 and CDR2 sequences are MNHEY and SMNVEV (reference sequence). The CDR3 is made up of 21 amino acids. The chain's CDR3 is CASSLRRLIVAPTGDDTEAFF. The CDR3 DNA is TGTGCCAGCAGTTTGAGGCGTTTGATTGTGGCCCCGACAGGGGACGACACTGAAGCTTTCTTT.

Turning to this clone: The identical CDR3 is also encoded by other nucleotide sequences in the sample. The genes are TRBV6-2 or TRBV6-3 and TRBJ1-5, with TRBD1 matching over 7 bases. The CDR3 is made up of 15 amino acids. The germline V gene has CDR1 MNHEY and CDR2 SVGEGT. Unmatched junction bases numbered 4, after V lost 3 bases and J lost 2 bases. CDR3 in amino acids: CASSYPGGGNQPQHF. CDR3 coding DNA: TGTGCCAGCAGTTATCCAGGGGGTGGCAATCAGCCCCAGCATTTT.

The chain carries TRBV28 and TRBJ2-7; possible D gene TRBD1, 6 bases. Germline-derived CDR1 and CDR2 are MDHEN and SYDVKM. This CDR3 has 17 amino acids. Trimming stripped 1 base from V and 0 bases from J, with 16 bases between. The CDR3 sequence is CASSLSTGQRSSYEQYF. CDR3 nucleotides: TGTGCCAGCAGTTTATCGACAGGACAAAGGAGCTCCTACGAGCAGTACTTC.

The chain has TRBV10-3 and TRBJ2-6; 8 nucleotides align to TRBD1. Looked up from germline, CDR1 is ENHRY and CDR2 is SYGVKD. Trimming cost V 6 bases and J 2 bases; bases outside gene matches: 9. CDR3 length equals 17 residues. The CDR3 region is CAIRLNRQGTGANVLTF. The CDR3 DNA follows: TGTGCCATCAGATTAAACCGACAGGGGACTGGGGCCAACGTCCTGACTTTC.